These 24 T cell receptor beta chains were sequenced from one sample in a study of blood T cells in healthy people across ages. A J-beta primer mix and a sample-barcoded 5' primer were used in a second PCR of about 7 to 11 cycles. Via MiXCR, TCRdb re-called the 5' RACE reads, giving one row per CDR3 protein. Here the sample spans nearly 1 million distinct CDR3 sequences, roughly 51% being singletons. Sequenced: blood. All receptors come from a woman aged 60 to 75 in good health.

This chain joins TRBV29-1 and TRBJ2-5; 14 bases fit TRBD2. The CDR3 length is 16 residues. In germline, CDR1 is SQVTM, CDR2 ANQGSEA. Unmatched junction bases numbered 9, after V lost 4 bases and J lost 5 bases. CDR3 sequence (DNA): TGCAGCGTTGGGGGACTAGCGGGAGACTTTCTGGAGACCCAGTACTTC. This gives the protein CSVGGLAGDFLETQYF.

The chain uses TRBV11-2 and TRBJ1-2; D unclear. Germline CDR1 reads SGHAT; CDR2 reads FQNNGV. Trimming pared 7 bases from V and 2 bases from J, leaving 14 bases between. The CDR3 sequence is 14 residues long. CDR3 protein: CASNRIMENYGYTF. CDR3 sequence (DNA): TGTGCCAGCAACCGGATAATGGAAAACTATGGCTACACCTTC.

The chain employs TRBV20-1 and TRBJ2-1, with D uncertain. Looked up from germline, CDR1 is DFQATT and CDR2 is SNEGSKA (reference sequence). This CDR3 comprises 14 residues. Trimming took off 3 bases at V and 10 bases at J, with 19 bases between the two ends. CDR3 sequence (DNA): TGCAGTGCTAGCTCCGGCGTTGTAGTGGACGAGCAGTTCTTC. As protein: CSASSGVVVDEQFF.

This clonotype was observed a few times. V is TRBV7-2 and J is TRBJ2-7, with TRBD1 matching over 8 bases. This CDR3 is 15 amino acids long. CDR1 SGHTA and CDR2 FQGNSA come from the germline V gene. V lost 10 bases, J lost 3 bases, and 14 bases stayed unmatched. CDR3 nucleotides: TGTGCCACCGTCAGGACCGGGACAGGCCACTACGAGCAGTACTTC. This codes for CATVRTGTGHYEQYF. Full variable domain (outside the CDR3, taken from reference TRBV7-2 and TRBJ2-7): GAGVSQSPSNKVTEKGKDVELRCDPISGHTALYWYRQSLGQGLEFLIYFQGNSAPDKSGLPSDRFSAERTGGSVSTLTIQRTQQEDSAVYLCATVRTGTGHYEQYFGPGTRLTVT.

The CDR3 DNA follows: TGTGCCAGCAGCCCAACGGGTGAGCAGTTCTTC. This gives the protein CASSPTGEQFF. This chain links TRBV6-2 or TRBV6-3 with TRBJ2-1; no firm D call. Germline-derived CDR1 and CDR2 are MNHEY and SVGEGT. The V end lost 6 bases, the J end lost 9 bases, and 9 bases lay between the germline ends. This CDR3 spans 11 amino acids.

This chain uses TRBV28 with TRBJ2-7; 9 bases agree with TRBD2. This CDR3 contains 14 residues. From germline, CDR1 is MDHEN and CDR2 SYDVKM. J gave up 6 bases and V 7 bases, and 10 bases lay outside the gene matches. The CDR3 loop is CASTPGLAAPEQYF. CDR3 coding DNA: TGTGCCAGCACTCCGGGACTAGCAGCTCCCGAGCAGTACTTC.

V is TRBV4-2 and J is TRBJ2-4, with TRBD2 identical over 8 bases. The closer fit of TRBJ2-7 to the DNA end suggests the J call may be wrong. The CDR3 loop spans 14 amino acids. The V gene's germline CDR1 is LGHNA and CDR2 YNFKEQ. DNA for the CDR3: TGTGCCAGCAGCCCCACGGGACTAGGAAACGAGCAGTACTTC. Translating it yields CASSPTGLGNEQYF.

There are many counts of this clonotype. This sequence joins TRBV20-1 and TRBJ1-6; tentatively, D is TRBD1 (6 bases). Trimming cost V 3 bases and J 8 bases, with 11 bases left between them. This CDR3 comprises 13 residues. The germline V gene encodes CDR1 DFQATT and CDR2 SNEGSKA (reference sequence). CDR3 coding DNA: TGCAGTGCTAGCCCTAGGGGGGATTCACCCCTCCACTTT. It is translated as CSASPRGDSPLHF.

The sample holds many counts of this clonotype. This CDR3 reads CASSLSGVLAKNIQYF. The CDR3 DNA sequence: TGTGCCAGCAGCTTATCGGGAGTTCTAGCCAAAAACATTCAGTACTTC. The rearrangement uses TRBV7-2 and TRBJ2-4, with a possible D match to TRBD2 (6 bases). CDR3 length: 16 amino acids. Germline CDR1 SGHTA, CDR2 FQGNSA. Trimming took 2 bases from V and 0 from J, leaving 11 bases between them.

This clonotype was observed a few times. The chain carries TRBV9 and TRBJ2-3, with 12 bases aligning to TRBD1. The CDR3 runs to 15 residues. The germline CDR1 and CDR2 sequences are SGDLS and YYNGEE. V trimming: 4 bases; J trimming: 7 bases; junction bases outside the gene matches: 7. CDR3 in DNA: TGTGCCAGCAGCCTCGGGACAGGGGGCGTTAATACGCAGTATTTT. Its translation is CASSLGTGGVNTQYF.

The chain carries TRBV25-1 and TRBJ1-4; D uncertain. The germline V and J ends were trimmed by 2 bases and 0 bases, with 16 bases remaining between them. The CDR3 contains 18 residues. Germline V gene sequence: CDR1 MGHDK, CDR2 SYGVNS. The CDR3 region is CASSEMGGKKATNEKLFF. Written as DNA, the CDR3 is TGTGCCAGCAGTGAAATGGGCGGGAAGAAAGCAACTAATGAAAAACTGTTTTTT.

The J gene is TRBJ2-5, the V gene TRBV18; TRBD2 matches at 8 bases. Per the germline V gene, CDR1 is KGHSH and CDR2 is LQKENI. V lost 2 bases and J lost 2; bases outside the gene matches: 7. The CDR3 consists of 16 residues. CDR3 loop: CASSPSRGGGQETQYF. The CDR3 region has the DNA TGTGCCAGCTCACCATCTCGGGGGGGCGGACAAGAGACCCAGTACTTC.

This clonotype was observed once. The germline gene is not matched at one end of the junction; a read error may be the cause. This chain connects TRBV6-6 to TRBJ2-3; TRBD2 matches at 7 bases. The CDR3 is 14 residues long. Germline V CDR1 and CDR2: MNHNY, SVGAGI (reference sequence). The CDR3 DNA follows: TGTGCCAGCAGTATTCTAGCGGAAACAGATACGCGGTATTTT. It specifies CASSILAETDTRYF.

Only a few counts were recorded for this clonotype. This sequence joins TRBV4-1 and TRBJ2-7; D is uncertain. The CDR3 consists of 14 residues. Germline CDR1 and CDR2: MGHRA and YSYEKL. The V end lost 2 bases, the J end lost 0 bases, and 8 bases lay between the germline ends. The CDR3 sequence is CASSQSLVSYEQYF. The CDR3 region has the DNA TGCGCCAGCAGCCAATCTCTGGTCTCCTACGAGCAGTACTTC.

The gene calls are TRBV24-1 and TRBJ2-3; unclear D gene. V lost 7 bases, J lost 4 bases, and 5 bases lay in between. Germline CDR1 and CDR2: KGHDR and SFDVKD. The CDR3 has 11 residues. CDR3: CATRFSDTQYF. The CDR3 region has the DNA TGTGCCACCAGGTTTTCAGATACGCAGTATTTT.

This clonotype was counted once. V is TRBV12-3 or TRBV12-4 and J is TRBJ2-7; no definite D call. This CDR3 has 14 residues. Between the trimmed V and J ends, which lost 0 bases and 2 bases, there was a span of 8 bases. The CDR3 region has the DNA TGTGCCAGCAGTTTAGCCTGGAGCCCCTACGAGCAGTACTTC. It specifies CASSLAWSPYEQYF.

This clonotype was seen a few times. This chain connects TRBV6-4 to TRBJ2-5; 8 nucleotides line up with TRBD1. Germline-derived CDR1 and CDR2 are MRHNA and SNTAGT. The J segment lost 4 bases and the V segment lost 6 bases, leaving 16 bases of the junction unmatched. CDR3 length: 17 residues. The CDR3 DNA sequence: TGTGCCAGCAGGCTACATACGACAGGGGTGCTACTAGAGACCCAGTACTTC. It encodes CASRLHTTGVLLETQYF.

V usage is TRBV28 and J usage is TRBJ2-5; 7 nucleotides align to TRBD1. The CDR3 consists of 14 residues. CDR1 and CDR2 (germline): MDHEN, SYDVKM. V dropped 5 bases and J dropped 5; count of bases not matched to a gene: 8. As DNA, the CDR3 is TGTGCCAGCAGTCGGTCCGGGACAGCGGAGACCCAGTACTTC. Protein: CASSRSGTAETQYF.

Remarks on this clonotype: A read error may account for a junction end that differs from germline. The CDR3 spells CASTTGTRLPYERYF. Written as DNA, the CDR3 is TGTGCCAGCACCACCGGGACAAGACTTCCCTACGAGCGGTACTTC. This chain uses TRBV6-1 with TRBJ2-7, with D maybe TRBD1 (6 bases). Germline-derived CDR1 and CDR2 are MNHNS and SASEGT. The CDR3 has 15 amino acids.

The chain is built from TRBV20-1 and TRBJ2-1; D is ambiguous. Trimming removed 1 base from V and 0 bases from J, with 10 bases in between. Germline values: CDR1 DFQATT, CDR2 SNEGSKA (reference sequence). The CDR3 extends over 15 amino acids. The CDR3 DNA is TGCAGTGCTAGAGGCCCGTTCCACTCCTACAATGAGCAGTTCTTC. Amino acids: CSARGPFHSYNEQFF.

This clonotype occurred a few times. This chain connects TRBV13 to TRBJ2-5; TRBD2 matches 8 bases. J was trimmed by 4 bases and V by 5 bases; bases with no gene match: 6. Germline V gives CDR1 PRHDT, CDR2 FYEKMQ (reference sequence). CDR3 size: 14 residues. DNA for the CDR3: TGTGCCAGCAGCAGATATAGCGGGGCAGAGACCCAGTACTTC. Translation: CASSRYSGAETQYF.

Only a few counts were recorded for this clonotype. At one boundary the junction diverges from the germline segment, which might be a read error. V and J are TRBV5-1 and TRBJ2-5; no reliable D call. Germline CDR1 SGHRS, CDR2 YFSETQ. This CDR3 has 14 amino acids. The CDR3 spells CASSLSGGQETQYF. The CDR3 DNA reads as TGTGCCAGCAGCCTAAGTGGCGGCCAAGAGACCCAGTACTTC.

This clonotype came up a few times. The rearrangement joins TRBV12-3 or TRBV12-4 to TRBJ2-5, with TRBD2 matching 10 bases. This CDR3 is 15 amino acids long. The V segment lost 3 bases and the J segment 1 base; nucleotides outside the gene matches: 2. The CDR3 region has the DNA TGTGCCAGCAGTTTCGGACTAGCGGTCCAAGAGACCCAGTACTTC. It specifies CASSFGLAVQETQYF.

The chain recombines TRBV11-1 with TRBJ2-6; D possibly corresponds to TRBD2 (5 bases). Germline CDR1 and CDR2: SGHAT and FQDESV (reference sequence). Between the trimmed V and J ends, which lost 5 bases and 0 bases, there was a span of 17 bases. The CDR3 is 18 amino acids. This CDR3 reads CASSNSGSYLSGANVLTF. The DNA of the CDR3 is TGTGCCAGCAGCAACAGCGGCAGCTACCTCTCTGGGGCCAACGTCCTGACTTTC.